These 25 T cell receptor beta chains originate from one sample sequenced in a study of identical twins. Each CDR3 protein gets one entry after TCRdb re-called the 5' RACE reads with MiXCR. The sample contains 400,000 to 500,000 distinct CDR3 sequences, 13% to 15% of which appear only once. This sample was shared with a second study, whose subject was yellow fever vaccine responses in identical twins.

Sequencing was done on a sample of CD4+ T cells sorted from blood. Receptors originate from a woman under 30 in good health.

This clonotype showed up many times. The chain couples TRBV5-1 to TRBJ2-7; D is unclear. The CDR3 consists of 14 residues. Trimming took off 4 bases at V and 3 bases at J, with 14 bases between the two ends. Germline assignment: CDR1 SGHRS and CDR2 YFSETQ. CDR3 amino acids: CASSLRTDSYEQYF. The CDR3 DNA reads as TGCGCCAGCAGCCTTAGGACGGATAGCTACGAGCAGTACTTC.

This clonotype has more than one count but fewer than ten. The rearrangement uses TRBV6-5 and TRBJ1-1; D not resolved. The CDR3 consists of 14 residues. Germline assignment: CDR1 MNHEY and CDR2 SVGAGI. V was shortened by 3 bases and J by 1 base, with 9 bases between the two germline ends. The CDR3 bases are TGTGCCAGCAGTTATCTTGGGGAGAACACTGAAGCTTTCTTT. Translation gives CASSYLGENTEAFF.

This clonotype was observed a handful of times. The chain recombines TRBV12-3 or TRBV12-4 with TRBJ1-2; weak D call: TRBD1 (5 bases). Trimming cost V 2 bases and J 0 bases, with 16 bases left between them. The CDR3 totals 17 residues. The CDR3 loop reads CASSLMGGRWTNYGYTF. The CDR3 DNA sequence: TGTGCCAGCAGTTTAATGGGGGGTCGGTGGACTAACTATGGCTACACCTTC.

This clonotype was seen at least ten times. The chain uses TRBV12-3 or TRBV12-4 and TRBJ1-2; 9 bases are shared with TRBD1. CDR3 length: 15 residues. With V trimmed by 5 bases and J by 4 bases, 8 bases remained unmatched. CDR3 protein: CASSLRDRDFYGYTF. In nucleotides, the CDR3 is TGTGCCAGCAGTCTCCGGGACAGGGACTTCTATGGCTACACCTTC.

This clonotype has a count of ten or more. The chain uses TRBV2 and TRBJ1-1; D is undetermined. V was shortened by 7 bases and J by 5 bases, with 14 bases between the two germline ends. Germline V gene sequence: CDR1 SNHLY, CDR2 FYNNEI. The CDR3 has 13 residues. The CDR3 DNA sequence: TGTGCCAGCACCAGTAAGGCCGGAACTGAAGCTTTCTTT. Protein product: CASTSKAGTEAFF. The variable domain in full, with the rest retrieved from reference TRBV2 and TRBJ1-1, is EPEVTQTPSHQVTQMGQEVILRCVPISNHLYFYWYRQILGQKVEFLVSFYNNEISEKSEIFDDQFSVERPDGSNFTLKIRSTKLEDSAMYFCASTSKAGTEAFFGQGTRLTVV.

To note about this clonotype: A much larger clonotype is one base distant, so this may be a read error. The chain joins TRBV7-2 to TRBJ2-2, with D possibly being TRBD1 (5 bases). Trimming removed 4 bases at V and 7 bases at J, with 7 bases between. The CDR3 is 12 amino acids. The germline V gene has CDR1 SGHTA and CDR2 FQGNSA. The CDR3 DNA is TGTGCCAGCAGCTACGACAGCGGGGAGCTGTTTTTT. The encoded protein is CASSYDSGELFF.

In this sample, this clonotype turned up many times. J is TRBJ2-2 and V is TRBV5-1; 7 nucleotides agree with TRBD1. The CDR3 sequence is 15 residues long. With 1 base clipped from V and 2 bases from J, the junction kept 2 bases outside the gene matches. In germline, CDR1 is SGHRS, CDR2 YFSETQ. CDR3 sequence reads: CASSLPGGNTGELFF. The CDR3 DNA follows: TGCGCCAGCAGCTTGCCAGGGGGAAACACCGGGGAGCTGTTTTTT. The variable domain in full, completed from reference TRBV5-1 and TRBJ2-2, reads KAGVTQTPRYLIKTRGQQVTLSCSPISGHRSVSWYQQTPGQGLQFLFEYFSETQRNKGNFPGRFSGRQFSNSRSEMNVSTLELGDSALYLCASSLPGGNTGELFFGEGSRLTVL.

The chain links TRBV5-1 to TRBJ2-3, with D perhaps TRBD1 (5 bases). V gave up 4 bases and J gave up 0 bases, with 15 bases separating them. In germline, CDR1 is SGHRS, CDR2 YFSETQ. CDR3 length equals 16 residues. The CDR3 here is CASSPPGRDSTDTQYF. As DNA, the CDR3 is TGCGCCAGCAGCCCTCCCGGCAGGGATAGCACAGATACGCAGTATTTT.

In this sample, this clonotype turned up a few times. The chain couples TRBV5-6 to TRBJ2-3; 10 bases map to TRBD2. This CDR3 contains 18 residues. The germline V gene encodes CDR1 SGHDT and CDR2 YYEEEE. The junction had 9 bases not matched to a gene; V was cut back by 2 bases and J by 0 bases. CDR3 in amino acids: CASSFVAGGGDSTDTQYF. The DNA for the CDR3 is TGTGCCAGCAGCTTTGTAGCGGGGGGCGGGGATAGCACAGATACGCAGTATTTT.

The CDR3 is CASSWIPTDTQYF. For the CDR3, the DNA is TGCGCCAGCAGCTGGATCCCGACAGATACGCAGTATTTT. The chain carries TRBV5-1 and TRBJ2-3; D is uncertain. CDR1 is SGHRS, CDR2 YFSETQ, per germline. The CDR3 is 13 residues long. Trimming cost V 3 bases and J 3 bases, with 8 bases left between them.

This clonotype has more than one count but fewer than ten. CDR3 bases: TGTGCCAGCAGTTCCATCTCTGCTGGCGGGGTGCGGGGGCAGTTCTTC. Amino acids: CASSSISAGGVRGQFF. The chain is built from TRBV27 and TRBJ2-1, with a weak D call TRBD2 (6 bases). The germline CDR1 and CDR2 sequences are MNHEY and SMNVEV (reference sequence). Trimming cost V 4 bases and J 12 bases, with 25 bases left between them. The CDR3 has 16 residues.

The CDR3 DNA sequence: TGCAGCGTACAAGCCGGGACAGGGAGCACAGATACGCAGTATTTT. Amino acids: CSVQAGTGSTDTQYF. V is TRBV29-1 and J is TRBJ2-3; 9 positions match TRBD1. This CDR3 is 15 amino acids long. Trimming took 6 bases from V and 0 from J; bases not matched to a gene: 7. CDR1 and CDR2 from the germline V gene are SQVTM and ANQGSEA.

This chain uses TRBV20-1 with TRBJ2-5, with unresolved D. This CDR3 spans 12 amino acids. The V gene lost 7 bases and the J gene lost 4 bases, with 13 bases spanning the gap. Germline-derived CDR1 and CDR2 are DFQATT and SNEGSKA (reference sequence). The CDR3 bases are TGCAGTGTCAGATCGGACCGAGAGACCCAGTACTTC. It yields the protein CSVRSDRETQYF.

The chain has TRBV4-1 and TRBJ2-7; D is uncertain. V was trimmed by 4 bases and J by 0 bases, leaving 13 bases between them. The CDR3 loop spans 15 amino acids. The germline gives CDR1 MGHRA, CDR2 YSYEKL. The CDR3 sequence is CASSLENWSSYEQYF. CDR3 coding DNA: TGCGCCAGCAGCCTAGAGAATTGGAGCTCCTACGAGCAGTACTTC.

This clonotype has a handful of counts. The V call is TRBV20-1, the J call TRBJ2-5; 11 positions agree with TRBD2. The CDR3 covers 17 residues. CDR1 is DFQATT and CDR2 is SNEGSKA in the germline V gene (reference sequence). Trimming cost V 0 bases and J 2 bases; bases outside gene matches: 8. The CDR3 nucleotides are TGCAGTGCTAGAGATTTTCTAGCGGGAGGAGGGCAAGAGACCCAGTACTTC. Its protein is CSARDFLAGGGQETQYF.

The chain uses TRBV9 and TRBJ2-5; TRBD2 agrees at 14 bases. The J segment lost 2 bases and the V segment lost 3 bases, leaving 9 bases of the junction unmatched. CDR3 length: 18 amino acids. CDR1 SGDLS and CDR2 YYNGEE come from the germline V gene. CDR3 in DNA: TGTGCCAGCAGCGGAGGGACTAGCGGGAGTGGCAGTCAAGAGACCCAGTACTTC. This sequence encodes CASSGGTSGSGSQETQYF.

In its sample, this clonotype was seen a few times. The chain carries TRBV24-1 and TRBJ2-5; TRBD1 agrees at 12 bases. The CDR3 is made up of 15 amino acids. The junction had 4 bases not matched to a gene; V was cut back by 4 bases and J by 5 bases. CDR1 and CDR2 (germline): KGHDR, SFDVKD. The chain's CDR3 is CATSDRDRGRETQYF. The DNA of the CDR3 is TGTGCCACCAGTGACCGGGACAGGGGGCGGGAGACCCAGTACTTC.

This clonotype has only a few counts. The chain links TRBV12-5 to TRBJ2-7, with D perhaps matching TRBD1 or TRBD2 (5 bases each). Germline V gene lookup returns CDR1 LGHNT and CDR2 FRNRAP. The germline V and J ends were trimmed by 4 bases and 6 bases, with 16 bases remaining between them. This CDR3 has 14 amino acids. The DNA of the CDR3 is TGTGCTAGTGGTTCCTCGGGGCAGTCCAGCGAGCAGTACTTC. This gives the protein CASGSSGQSSEQYF.

This clonotype was recorded many times. V and J are TRBV28 and TRBJ2-3, with 10 nucleotides matching TRBD2. Losses at the gene ends were 6 bases for V and 2 bases for J; bases not matched to a gene: 14. Germline CDR1 and CDR2: MDHEN and SYDVKM. The CDR3 is 18 amino acids. CDR3 DNA sequence: TGTGCCAGCAGCTCTTTAAGCGGGGGGGCCCGACCCACAGATACGCAGTATTTT. It codes for CASSSLSGGARPTDTQYF. The full variable domain, with the rest looked up from reference TRBV28 and TRBJ2-3, is DVKVTQSSRYLVKRTGEKVFLECVQDMDHENMFWYRQDPGLGLRLIYFSYDVKMKEKGDIPEGYSVSREKKERFSLILESASTNQTSMYLCASSSLSGGARPTDTQYFGPGTRLTVL.

This clonotype was found many times. The V gene is TRBV29-1, the J gene TRBJ2-1; TRBD1 matches 9 bases. Per the germline V gene, CDR1 is SQVTM and CDR2 is ANQGSEA. Germline trimming cut 7 bases from V and 7 bases from J; bases unmatched to any gene: 5. The CDR3 extends over 12 amino acids. The CDR3, as DNA: TGCAGCGCCGGGGACAGGGTGAATGAGCAGTTCTTC. Amino acid sequence: CSAGDRVNEQFF.

The rearrangement links TRBV24-1 to TRBJ2-5; either TRBD1 or TRBD2 may supply D (5 bases each). The CDR3 has 13 amino acids. Germline CDR1 is KGHDR and CDR2 is SFDVKD. V was clipped by 5 bases and J by 5 bases, with 11 bases between them. CDR3 nucleotides: TGTGCCACCAGTGGCCAGGGCGGGGAGACCCAGTACTTC. Translated: CATSGQGGETQYF.

In this sample, this clonotype turned up many times. The CDR3 sequence: CASSLDGGNQPQHF. DNA for the CDR3: TGCGCCAGCAGCTTGGATGGGGGGAATCAGCCCCAGCATTTT. The chain joins TRBV5-1 to TRBJ1-5; D is perhaps TRBD1 (5 bases). V was cut by 0 bases and J by 4 bases, with 8 bases left in between. The germline gives CDR1 SGHRS, CDR2 YFSETQ. The CDR3 length is 14 residues.

The J gene is TRBJ2-3, the V gene TRBV7-2; TRBD2 agrees at 10 bases. This CDR3 comprises 17 residues. Germline V gene sequence: CDR1 SGHTA, CDR2 FQGNSA. V gave up 2 bases and J gave up 2 bases; unmatched junction bases: 7. CDR3 coding DNA: TGTGCCAGCAGCTTATACAGGACTAGCGGCTTCACAGATACGCAGTATTTT. This gives the protein CASSLYRTSGFTDTQYF.

Only a few counts were recorded for this clonotype. The chain employs TRBV9 and TRBJ2-7; 8 bases line up with TRBD2. V was pared by 2 bases and J by 3 bases, with 4 bases of the junction left unmatched. Germline V gives CDR1 SGDLS, CDR2 YYNGEE. The CDR3 spans 14 residues. The CDR3 region has the DNA TGTGCCAGCAGCGTTGGTAGCGGGATCTACGAGCAGTACTTC. Its translation is CASSVGSGIYEQYF.

The gene calls are TRBV6-5 and TRBJ2-1, with 10 positions matching TRBD1. This CDR3 is 15 amino acids long. Germline V gene sequence: CDR1 MNHEY, CDR2 SVGAGI. V lost 2 bases, J lost 8 bases, and 6 bases stayed unmatched. CDR3 nucleotides: TGTGCCAGCAGTTACGGGGACAGGGGATCGCATGAGCAGTTCTTC. Translated, it gives CASSYGDRGSHEQFF.